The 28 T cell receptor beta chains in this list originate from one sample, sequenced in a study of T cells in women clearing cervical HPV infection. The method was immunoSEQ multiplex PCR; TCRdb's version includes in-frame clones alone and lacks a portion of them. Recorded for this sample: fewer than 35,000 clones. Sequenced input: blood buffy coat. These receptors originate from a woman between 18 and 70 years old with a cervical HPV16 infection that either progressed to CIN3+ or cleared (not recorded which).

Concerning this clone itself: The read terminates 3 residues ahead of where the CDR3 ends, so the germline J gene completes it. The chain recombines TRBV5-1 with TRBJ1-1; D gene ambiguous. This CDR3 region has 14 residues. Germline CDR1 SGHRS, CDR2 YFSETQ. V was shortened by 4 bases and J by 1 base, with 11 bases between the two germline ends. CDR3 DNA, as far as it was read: TGCGCCAGCAGCCTCCAACCAGGGAACACTGAA. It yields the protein CASSLQPGNTE. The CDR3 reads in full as CASSLQPGNTEAFF.

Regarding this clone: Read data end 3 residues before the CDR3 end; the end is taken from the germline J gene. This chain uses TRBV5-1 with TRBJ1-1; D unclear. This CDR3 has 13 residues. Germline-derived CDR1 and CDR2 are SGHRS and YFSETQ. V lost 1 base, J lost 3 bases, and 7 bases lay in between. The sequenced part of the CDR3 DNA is TGCGCCAGCAGCTTGAGTAGCGACACTGAA. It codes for CASSLSSDTE. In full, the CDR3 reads CASSLSSDTEAFF.

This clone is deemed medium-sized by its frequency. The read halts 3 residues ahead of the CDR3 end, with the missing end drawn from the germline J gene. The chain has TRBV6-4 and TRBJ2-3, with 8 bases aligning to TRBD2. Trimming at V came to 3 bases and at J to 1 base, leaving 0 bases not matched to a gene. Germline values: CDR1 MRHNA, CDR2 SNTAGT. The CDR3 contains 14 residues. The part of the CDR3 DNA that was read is TGTGCCAGCAGTGAGACTAGCGGCACAGATACG. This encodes CASSETSGTDT. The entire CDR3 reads CASSETSGTDTQYF.

CDR3 DNA (partial): TGTGCCAGCAGCTTCCAGACAGGCGCCGCTGAA. Its translation: CASSFQTGAAE. The whole CDR3 reads CASSFQTGAAEAFF. The rearrangement joins TRBV7-2 to TRBJ1-1, with D tentatively TRBD1 (6 bases). Read data end 3 residues before the CDR3 end; the end is taken from the germline J gene. CDR1 SGHTA and CDR2 FQGNSA come from the germline V gene. Between the trimmed V and J ends, which lost 3 bases and 6 bases, there was a span of 14 bases. This CDR3 region has 14 residues.

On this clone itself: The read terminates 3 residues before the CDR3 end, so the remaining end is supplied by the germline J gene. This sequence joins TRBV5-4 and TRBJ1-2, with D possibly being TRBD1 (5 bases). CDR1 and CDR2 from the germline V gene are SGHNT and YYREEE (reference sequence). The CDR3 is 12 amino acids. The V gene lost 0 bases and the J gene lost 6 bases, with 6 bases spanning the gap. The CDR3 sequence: CASSLGTNGYTF. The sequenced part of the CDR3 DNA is TGTGCCAGCAGCTTGGGGACAAATGGC.

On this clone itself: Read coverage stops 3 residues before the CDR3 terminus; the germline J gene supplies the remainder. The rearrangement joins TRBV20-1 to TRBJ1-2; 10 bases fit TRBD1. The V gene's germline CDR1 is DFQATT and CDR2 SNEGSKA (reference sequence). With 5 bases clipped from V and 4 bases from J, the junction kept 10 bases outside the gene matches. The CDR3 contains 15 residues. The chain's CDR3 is CSALARDRGSYGYTF. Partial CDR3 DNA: TGCAGTGCTCTAGCGAGGGACAGGGGAAGCTATGGC.

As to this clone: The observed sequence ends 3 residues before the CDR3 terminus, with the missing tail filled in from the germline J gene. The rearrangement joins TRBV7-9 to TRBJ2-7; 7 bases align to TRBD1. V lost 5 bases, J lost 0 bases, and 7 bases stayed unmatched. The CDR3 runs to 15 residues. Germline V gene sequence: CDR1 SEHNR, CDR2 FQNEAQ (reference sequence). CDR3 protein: CASSASRDSSYEQYF. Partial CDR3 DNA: TGTGCCAGCAGCGCCTCCCGGGACAGCTCCTACGAG.

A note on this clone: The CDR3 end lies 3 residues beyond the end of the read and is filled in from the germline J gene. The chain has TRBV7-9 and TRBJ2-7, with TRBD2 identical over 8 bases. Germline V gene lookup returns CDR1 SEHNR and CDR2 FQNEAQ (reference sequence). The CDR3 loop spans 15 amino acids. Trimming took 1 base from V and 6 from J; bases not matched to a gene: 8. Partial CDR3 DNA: TGTGCCAGCAGCTTAGGAGGAGCGGGAGCGGTCGAG. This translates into CASSLGGAGAVE. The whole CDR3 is CASSLGGAGAVEQYF.

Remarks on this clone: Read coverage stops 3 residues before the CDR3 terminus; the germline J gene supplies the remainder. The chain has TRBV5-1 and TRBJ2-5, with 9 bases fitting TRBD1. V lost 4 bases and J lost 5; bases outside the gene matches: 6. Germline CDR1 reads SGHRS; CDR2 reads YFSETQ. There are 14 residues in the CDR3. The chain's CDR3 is CASSRGQGWETQYF. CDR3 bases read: TGCGCCAGCAGCAGGGGACAGGGTTGGGAGACC.

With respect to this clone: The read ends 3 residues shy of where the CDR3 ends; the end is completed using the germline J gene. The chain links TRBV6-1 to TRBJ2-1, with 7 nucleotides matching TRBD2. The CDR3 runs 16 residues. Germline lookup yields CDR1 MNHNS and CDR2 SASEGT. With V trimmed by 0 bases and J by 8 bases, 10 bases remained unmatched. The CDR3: CASSEAPGRLADEQFF. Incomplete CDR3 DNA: TGTGCCAGCAGTGAAGCGCCCGGCCGACTAGCCGATGAG.

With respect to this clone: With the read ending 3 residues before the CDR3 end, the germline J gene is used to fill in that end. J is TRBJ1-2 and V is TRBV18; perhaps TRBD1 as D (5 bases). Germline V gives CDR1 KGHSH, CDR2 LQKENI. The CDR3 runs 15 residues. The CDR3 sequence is CASSPLAGQGDTYTF. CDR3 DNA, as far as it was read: TGTGCCAGCTCACCACTAGCGGGCCAGGGAGATACC.

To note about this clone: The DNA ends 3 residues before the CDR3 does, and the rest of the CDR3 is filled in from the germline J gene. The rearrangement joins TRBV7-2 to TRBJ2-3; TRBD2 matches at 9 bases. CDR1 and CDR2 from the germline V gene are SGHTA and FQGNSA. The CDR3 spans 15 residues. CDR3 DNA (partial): TGTGCCAGCAGCTTGAGTAGCGGGGGCGCGAAGACG. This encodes CASSLSSGGAKT. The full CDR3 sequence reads CASSLSSGGAKTQYF.

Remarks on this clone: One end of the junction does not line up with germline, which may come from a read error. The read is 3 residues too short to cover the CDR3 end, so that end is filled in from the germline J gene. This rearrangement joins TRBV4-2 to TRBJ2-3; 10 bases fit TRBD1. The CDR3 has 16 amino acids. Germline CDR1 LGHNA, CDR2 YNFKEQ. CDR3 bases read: TGCGCCAGCAGCCAGGGCCGGGACAGGGGAGGAGATACG. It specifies CASSQGRDRGGDT. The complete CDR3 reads CASSQGRDRGGDTQYF.

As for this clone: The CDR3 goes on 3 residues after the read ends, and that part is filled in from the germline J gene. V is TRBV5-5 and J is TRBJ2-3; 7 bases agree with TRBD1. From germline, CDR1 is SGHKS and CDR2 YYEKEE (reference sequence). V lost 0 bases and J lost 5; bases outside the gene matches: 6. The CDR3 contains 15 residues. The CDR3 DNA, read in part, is TGTGCCAGCAGCTTGGCCTCGGGACAGCTAGATACG. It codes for CASSLASGQLDT. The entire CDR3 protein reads CASSLASGQLDTQYF. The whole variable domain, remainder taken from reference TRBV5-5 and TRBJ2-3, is DAGVTQSPTHLIKTRGQQVTLRCSPISGHKSVSWYQQVLGQGPQFIFQYYEKEERGRGNFPDRFSARQFPNYSSELNVNALLLGDSALYLCASSLASGQLDTQYFGPGTRLTVL.

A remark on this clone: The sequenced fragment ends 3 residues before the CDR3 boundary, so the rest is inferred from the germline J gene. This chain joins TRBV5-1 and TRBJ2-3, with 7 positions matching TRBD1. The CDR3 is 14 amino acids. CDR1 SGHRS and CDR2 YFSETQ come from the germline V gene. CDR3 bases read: TGCGCCAGCAGCTTTACAGGGGAGTGGGAGACG. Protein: CASSFTGEWET. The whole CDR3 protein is CASSFTGEWETQYF.

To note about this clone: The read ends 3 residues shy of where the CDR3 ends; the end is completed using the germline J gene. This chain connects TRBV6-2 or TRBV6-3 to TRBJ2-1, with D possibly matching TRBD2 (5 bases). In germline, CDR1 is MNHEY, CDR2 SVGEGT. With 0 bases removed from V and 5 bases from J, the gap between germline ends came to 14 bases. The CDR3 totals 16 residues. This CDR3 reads CASSYSNPLRDNEQFF. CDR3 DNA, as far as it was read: TGTGCCAGCAGTTACTCGAATCCCTTGCGGGACAATGAG.

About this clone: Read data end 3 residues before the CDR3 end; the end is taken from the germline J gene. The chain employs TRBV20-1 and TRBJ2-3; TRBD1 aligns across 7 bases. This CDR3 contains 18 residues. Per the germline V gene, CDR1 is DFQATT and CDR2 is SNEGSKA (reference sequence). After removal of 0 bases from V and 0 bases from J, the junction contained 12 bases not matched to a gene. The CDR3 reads CSARDPRYRGSSTDTQYF. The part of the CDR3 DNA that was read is TGCAGTGCTAGAGATCCCAGATACAGGGGATCTAGCACAGATACG.

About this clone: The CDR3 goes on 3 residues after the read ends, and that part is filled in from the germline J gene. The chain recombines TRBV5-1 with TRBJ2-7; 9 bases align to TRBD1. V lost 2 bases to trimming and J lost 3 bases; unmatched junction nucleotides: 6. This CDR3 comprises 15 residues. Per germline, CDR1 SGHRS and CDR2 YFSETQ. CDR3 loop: CASSFSGTGNYEQYF. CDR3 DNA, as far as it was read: TGCGCCAGCAGCTTCTCAGGGACAGGGAACTACGAG.

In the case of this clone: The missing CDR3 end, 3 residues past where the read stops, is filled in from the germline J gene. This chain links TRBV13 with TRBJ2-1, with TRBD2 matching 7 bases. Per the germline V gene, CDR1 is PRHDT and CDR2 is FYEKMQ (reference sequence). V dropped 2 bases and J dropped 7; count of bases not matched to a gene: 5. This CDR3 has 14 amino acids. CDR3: CASSLYGEGNEQFF. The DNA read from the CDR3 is TGTGCCAGCAGCTTATATGGGGAGGGGAATGAG.

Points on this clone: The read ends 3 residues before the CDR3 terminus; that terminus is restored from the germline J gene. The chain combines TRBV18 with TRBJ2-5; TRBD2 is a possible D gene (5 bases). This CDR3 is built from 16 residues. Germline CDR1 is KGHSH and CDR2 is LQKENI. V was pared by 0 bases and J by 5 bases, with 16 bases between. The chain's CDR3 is CASSPPDYPNRETQYF. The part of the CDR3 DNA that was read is TGTGCCAGCTCACCACCCGACTACCCCAATCGGGAGACC.

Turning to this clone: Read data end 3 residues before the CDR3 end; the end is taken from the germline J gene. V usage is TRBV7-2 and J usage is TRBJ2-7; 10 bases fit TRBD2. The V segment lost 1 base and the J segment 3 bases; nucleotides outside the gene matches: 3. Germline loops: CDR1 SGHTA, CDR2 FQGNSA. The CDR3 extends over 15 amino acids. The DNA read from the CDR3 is TGTGCCAGCAGCTTAGTAGCGGGGGGCGGCTACGAG. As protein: CASSLVAGGGYE. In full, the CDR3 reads CASSLVAGGGYEQYF. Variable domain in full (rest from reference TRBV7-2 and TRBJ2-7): GAGVSQSPSNKVTEKGKDVELRCDPISGHTALYWYRQSLGQGLEFLIYFQGNSAPDKSGLPSDRFSAERTGGSVSTLTIQRTQQEDSAVYLCASSLVAGGGYEQYFGPGTRLTVT.

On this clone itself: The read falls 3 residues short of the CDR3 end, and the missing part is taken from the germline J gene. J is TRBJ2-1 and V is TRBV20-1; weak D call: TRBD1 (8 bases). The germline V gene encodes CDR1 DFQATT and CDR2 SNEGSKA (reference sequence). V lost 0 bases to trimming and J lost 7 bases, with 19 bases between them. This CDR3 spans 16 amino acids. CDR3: CSARESNRGGLNEQFF. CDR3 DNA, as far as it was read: TGCAGTGCTAGAGAATCAAACAGGGGGGGTTTAAATGAG.

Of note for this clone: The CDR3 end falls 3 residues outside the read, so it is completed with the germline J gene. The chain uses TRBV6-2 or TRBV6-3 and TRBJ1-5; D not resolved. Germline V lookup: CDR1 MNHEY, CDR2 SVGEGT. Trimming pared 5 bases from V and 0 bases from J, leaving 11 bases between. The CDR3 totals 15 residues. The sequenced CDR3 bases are TGTGCCAGCAGTCCCGACACATATAGCAATCAGCCC. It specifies CASSPDTYSNQP. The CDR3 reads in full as CASSPDTYSNQPQHF.

CDR3 loop: CSAHFPLAGSYEQYF. CDR3 DNA (partial): TGCAGTGCTCATTTCCCACTAGCGGGCTCCTACGAG. The chain links TRBV20-1 to TRBJ2-7; 9 nucleotides agree with TRBD2. Read coverage stops 3 residues before the CDR3 terminus; the germline J gene supplies the remainder. CDR3 length: 15 amino acids. J gave up 0 bases and V 5 bases, and 8 bases lay outside the gene matches. From germline, CDR1 is DFQATT and CDR2 SNEGSKA (reference sequence).

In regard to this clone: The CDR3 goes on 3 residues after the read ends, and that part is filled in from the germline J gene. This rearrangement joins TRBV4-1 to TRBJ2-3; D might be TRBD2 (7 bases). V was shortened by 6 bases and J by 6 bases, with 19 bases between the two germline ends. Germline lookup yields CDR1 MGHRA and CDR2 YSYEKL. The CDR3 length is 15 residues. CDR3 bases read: TGCGCCAGCAGTCTGGGGGGGGCTCTCACCGATACG. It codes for CASSLGGALTDT. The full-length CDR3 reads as CASSLGGALTDTQYF.

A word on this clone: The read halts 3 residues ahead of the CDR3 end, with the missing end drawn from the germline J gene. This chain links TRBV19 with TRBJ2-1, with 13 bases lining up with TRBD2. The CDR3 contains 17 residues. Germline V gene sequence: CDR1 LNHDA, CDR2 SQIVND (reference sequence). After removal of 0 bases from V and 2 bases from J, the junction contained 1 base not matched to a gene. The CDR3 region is CASSIDGLAGAYNEQFF. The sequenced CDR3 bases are TGTGCCAGTAGTATAGATGGACTAGCGGGAGCCTACAATGAG. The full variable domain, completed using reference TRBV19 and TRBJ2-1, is DGGITQSPKYLFRKEGQNVTLSCEQNLNHDAMYWYRQDPGQGLRLIYYSQIVNDFQKGDIAEGYSVSREKKESFPLTVTSAQKNPTAFYLCASSIDGLAGAYNEQFFGPGTRLTVL.

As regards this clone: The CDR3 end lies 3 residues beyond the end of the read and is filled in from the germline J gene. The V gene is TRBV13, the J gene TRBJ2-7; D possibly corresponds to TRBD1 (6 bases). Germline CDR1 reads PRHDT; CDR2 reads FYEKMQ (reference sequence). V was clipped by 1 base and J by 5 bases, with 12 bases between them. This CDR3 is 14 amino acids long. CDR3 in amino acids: CASSLVGARNEQYF. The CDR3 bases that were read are TGTGCCAGCAGCTTAGTGGGGGCGCGAAACGAG.

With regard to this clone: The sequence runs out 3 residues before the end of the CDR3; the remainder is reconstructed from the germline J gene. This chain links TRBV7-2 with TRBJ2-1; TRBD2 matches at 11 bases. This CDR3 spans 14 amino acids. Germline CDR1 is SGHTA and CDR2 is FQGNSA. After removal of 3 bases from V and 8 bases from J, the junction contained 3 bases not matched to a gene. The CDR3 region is CASSFSGGAYEQFF. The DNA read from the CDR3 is TGTGCCAGCAGCTTTAGCGGGGGGGCCTATGAG.